A single sample gave rise to the 7 T cell receptor beta chains below, sequenced in a study of sequential checkpoint blockade in melanoma. The data were produced by immunoSEQ multiplex PCR, yet TCRdb's version contains in-frame clones alone and is incomplete. In the table there are roughly 13,000 clones, about 61% of which are singletons. Treatment noted: randomized to nivolumab then ipilimumab (arm A) or the reverse (arm B). Specimen: CD8+ T cells sorted from blood (inferred from file names), collected from a patient given nivolumab and ipilimumab in sequence. These receptors all come from a human donor with melanoma.

The genes are TRBV4-2 and TRBJ2-7, with 10 bases matching TRBD1. The CDR3 spans 17 residues. The junction had 10 bases not matched to a gene; V was cut back by 3 bases and J by 2 bases. Germline V gene data show CDR1 as LGHNA and CDR2 as YNFKEQ. The CDR3 spells CASSQGAGTGVTYEQYF. CDR3 sequence (DNA): TGTGCCAGCAGCCAGGGGGCTGGGACAGGGGTAACCTACGAGCAGTACTTC.

The chain links TRBV4-1 to TRBJ2-1; 8 bases are shared with TRBD2. The CDR3 sequence is 17 residues long. V was clipped by 1 base and J by 4 bases; unmatched bases: 9. Germline CDR1 is MGHRA and CDR2 is YSYEKL. CDR3 coding DNA: TGCGCCAGCAGCCAAGTATCGGGGGGGTCCCTTTACAATGAGCAGTTCTTC. This encodes CASSQVSGGSLYNEQFF.

V usage is TRBV10-2 and J usage is TRBJ2-1; 7 nucleotides agree with TRBD2. In germline, CDR1 is WSHSY, CDR2 SAAADI. The CDR3 is 11 amino acids. V trimming: 3 bases; J trimming: 12 bases; junction bases outside the gene matches: 2. CDR3 region: CASSDRGRQFF. In DNA form, the CDR3 reads TGCGCCAGCAGTGATCGCGGGAGGCAGTTCTTC.

V and J are TRBV27 and TRBJ2-1, with TRBD2 matching over 9 bases. Germline V lookup: CDR1 MNHEY, CDR2 SMNVEV (reference sequence). The CDR3 has 17 residues. The ends lost 4 bases at V and 9 bases at J; junction bases unmatched: 16. As DNA, the CDR3 is TGTGCCAGCAGTTCCATCGGTGCGGGAGGGCCGGTTCCTGAGCAGTTCTTC. Translation: CASSSIGAGGPVPEQFF.

The chain joins TRBV4-2 to TRBJ2-5; D may be TRBD2 (5 bases). V lost 1 base and J lost 3, with 12 bases in between. The CDR3 is made up of 15 amino acids. CDR1 and CDR2 from the germline V gene are LGHNA and YNFKEQ. The CDR3 DNA is TGTGCCAGCAGCCAAGGAACGGGGTTTAAAGAGACCCAGTACTTC. Translation gives CASSQGTGFKETQYF.

This chain connects TRBV27 to TRBJ1-2, with 9 positions matching TRBD1. There are 14 residues in the CDR3. Germline V lookup: CDR1 MNHEY, CDR2 SMNVEV (reference sequence). The trim removed 5 bases at V and 6 bases at J, leaving 7 bases unmatched. DNA of the CDR3: TGTGCCAGCAGTCCAATACAGGGGGCAGATGGCTACACCTTC. Protein product: CASSPIQGADGYTF.

The chain uses TRBV28 and TRBJ2-3, with 16 bases fitting TRBD2. This CDR3 is 18 amino acids long. CDR1 and CDR2 from the germline V gene are MDHEN and SYDVKM. V gave up 6 bases and J gave up 4 bases; unmatched junction bases: 10. The CDR3 protein is CASSQGLAGGPIADTQYF. CDR3 bases: TGTGCCAGCAGCCAGGGACTAGCGGGGGGGCCTATCGCAGATACGCAGTATTTT.